This TCR beta chain was captured by sequencing in a study of tumor-infiltrating lymphocytes in primary liver carcinoma (dated by TCRdb to about 2017). Background on the whole study: Surgical resection was performed in China between November 2015 and March 2016 on roughly 5 patients with histopathologically diagnosed primary liver carcinoma. The five patients, three men and two women aged 30 to 69 years, had hepatocellular carcinoma (four) or combined HCC and intrahepatic cholangiocarcinoma (one). The tumors of the five patients were staged as T1-T3 N0M0, with maximum diameters ranging from roughly 4 to 10 cm. Roughly 3.5 to 8 million productive TCRbeta reads were obtained per sample, and no significant difference in read depth was found between tissue types. TCRbeta repertoire sequencing, expression microarrays and whole-exome sequencing were combined in the study across five regions of each liver tumor, with adjacent normal tissue and blood also included. A total of roughly 35 specimens from 5 patients underwent TCRbeta repertoire sequencing, comprising around 25 tumor regions, 5 adjacent noncancerous liver tissues and 5 peripheral blood samples. Repertoires from technical replicates were highly reproducible, with mean shared-clone rates around 0.89 and correlation coefficients above 0.98.

TRIzol reagent was used to extract blood RNA from unsorted whole blood, while the DNeasy Blood & Tissue kit provided the germline DNA. Patients had chronic HBV infection and were treatment-naive at sampling. Around 3.9 milliliters of peripheral blood were collected into K2EDTA tubes before surgery. From cysteine to phenylalanine, the CDR3 is 17 amino acids long. Only the CDR3 DNA is retained, 51 bases long and in frame from the first base. The germline V gene supplies CDR1 LGHNA and CDR2 YSLEER. From V the trimming removes 4 bases and from J it removes 4 bases, while the gene matches leave 15 bases of the junction unaccounted for. Starting from approximately 460 ng total RNA, TCRbeta-specific cDNA was produced by reverse transcription with a constant-region primer and ProtoScript II reverse transcriptase. TCRbeta libraries were built with three nested multiplex PCR rounds, a slightly modified ARM-PCR procedure. Each of the first two PCR rounds ran for 9 to 10 cycles using multiplex TRBV1-TRBV30 forward primers together with a Cbeta reverse primer. A final 25-cycle PCR with Deep VentR polymerase added sample barcodes and Illumina adapters. Before sequencing, amplicons of 200-500 bp were purified from gel using a QIAquick gel extraction kit. TCRbeta amplicons were sequenced on an Illumina HiSeq 2500 with 250-bp paired-end reads. The paper's processing steps were these. Reads were quality-trimmed with Trimmomatic v0.33, and paired reads were merged with FLASH v1.2.11 to recover full CDR3 sequences. V, D and J germline segments were assigned to the rearranged TCRbeta sequences by MiGEC v1.2.1b. VDJtools v1.0.0 computed clonotype statistics and Shannon-Wiener diversity indices. To reduce sampling bias, subsequent analyses other than the diversity analysis used only the 250 most abundant clonotypes in each sample. TCRdb itself trimmed the public reads at Q25 with fastp, ran MiXCR and retained productive beta chains. Rows with a matching CDR3 protein are joined into one entry that keeps the most common DNA and genes. TCRdb, not the original authors, processed these V and J calls. The sample yields a few hundred thousand distinct CDR3 sequences; approximately 54% were counted once. The ten largest clones add up to over 15% of the sample.

General study outcomes and caveats: The top 250 clones accounted for a significantly greater share of the repertoire in tumors than in blood (p = 0.039). Only 4 or 5 patients were included in the study, and the authors note that the findings should be validated in a larger study. Repertoire overlap was higher between tumor regions (mean about 36%) than tumor-adjacent (around 17%) or tumor-blood (14%) pairs, consistent with antigen-driven expansion. Because sequencing covered only the TCR beta chain and unpaired alpha chains were not captured, true repertoire diversity is likely underestimated. Since the samples were bulk and unsorted, there was no way to compare CD4+ and CD8+ T cell repertoires.

Remarks on this clonotype: This receptor's antigen is unknown. Base qualities are not at hand, and no much larger clone is one base apart.

The V and J segments used are TRBV4-3 and TRBJ1-2; TRBD1 agrees with 7 junctional bases. The sequence was obtained from a woman in her 30s with primary liver carcinoma and hepatitis B virus infection. The sample was peripheral blood. CDR3 protein: CASSPSIGTDILYGYTF. The DNA sequence is as follows: TGCGCCAGCAGCCCCTCAATCGGGACAGACATCCTCTATGGCTACACCTTC.